A single sample gave rise to the 5 T cell receptor beta chains below, sequenced in a study of cytomegalovirus exposure and HLA in healthy donors. Amplification used 60 Vbeta primers and 13 Jbeta primers. TCRdb's copy holds only in-frame clones and misses some; the assay was immunoSEQ multiplex PCR. The data show under 200,000 clones, approximately 73% seen once. Sequencing was done on a sample of PBMCs. The origin of the receptors is a man aged 50 or older in good health and CMV-seronegative.

The gene calls are TRBV6-6 and TRBJ1-6, with 10 bases lining up with TRBD1. CDR1 and CDR2 from the germline V gene are MNHNY and SVGAGI (reference sequence). V lost 8 bases and J lost 7; bases outside the gene matches: 5. This CDR3 comprises 14 residues. The DNA for the CDR3 is TGTGCCAGCTCCTCGACAGGGGGCAATTCACCCCTCCACTTT. Translating it yields CASSSTGGNSPLHF.

The chain employs TRBV7-2 and TRBJ2-5, with D perhaps TRBD1 (6 bases). The length of the CDR3 is 14 residues. Trimming removed 2 bases at V and 4 bases at J, with 11 bases between. CDR1 and CDR2 from the germline V gene are SGHTA and FQGNSA. As DNA, the CDR3 is TGTGCCAGCAGCTTAAACAGGGTGCGAGAGACCCAGTACTTC. It yields the protein CASSLNRVRETQYF.

This clone appeared a few times. V and J are TRBV5-4 and TRBJ2-7; 7 bases fit TRBD1. V was pared by 3 bases and J by 1 base, with 10 bases of the junction left unmatched. The germline V gene has CDR1 SGHNT and CDR2 YYREEE (reference sequence). This CDR3 has 16 residues. The CDR3 sequence: CASSSGQKYGSYEQYF. The CDR3 DNA is TGTGCCAGCAGCTCGGGACAGAAGTACGGGTCCTACGAGCAGTACTTC. Full variable domain (missing parts from reference TRBV5-4 and TRBJ2-7): ETGVTQSPTHLIKTRGQQVTLRCSSQSGHNTVSWYQQALGQGPQFIFQYYREEENGRGNFPPRFSGLQFPNYSSELNVNALELDDSALYLCASSSGQKYGSYEQYFGPGTRLTVT.

The chain's CDR3 is CASSPGGGARNTIYF. For the CDR3, the DNA is TGTGCCAGCAGCCCAGGGGGTGGTGCGAGAAACACCATATATTTT. J is TRBJ1-3 and V is TRBV9, with 7 bases matching TRBD1. The CDR3 spans 15 residues. CDR1 and CDR2 from the germline V gene are SGDLS and YYNGEE. V shed 4 bases and J 5 bases; nucleotides not matched to a gene: 9.

This clone has only a few counts. V gene TRBV18 combines with J gene TRBJ2-5, with a possible D match to TRBD2 (5 bases). Germline loops: CDR1 KGHSH, CDR2 LQKENI. The CDR3 contains 15 residues. V gave up 2 bases and J gave up 3 bases, with 13 bases separating them. The CDR3 nucleotides read TGTGCCAGCTCACCAGATCTGGGGAGCGAAGAGACCCAGTACTTC. Its protein is CASSPDLGSEETQYF.